Presented here are 26 T cell receptor beta chains from one specimen sequenced in a study of identical twins. TCRdb re-analysed the 5' RACE reads in MiXCR, keeping a single row per CDR3 protein. The repertoire consists of 420,000 or so distinct CDR3 sequences, with around a sixth occurring once and the leading ten covering 12%. The sample taken for sequencing was naive T cells sorted from blood. The receptors derive from a man aged 45-65 years in good health.

The rearrangement links TRBV20-1 to TRBJ2-2, with unresolved D. CDR3 size: 13 residues. Trimming took off 3 bases at V and 0 bases at J, with 5 bases between the two ends. CDR1 is DFQATT, CDR2 SNEGSKA, per germline (reference sequence). For the CDR3, the DNA is TGCAGTGCTAGTATTTCGAACACCGGGGAGCTGTTTTTT. Residues: CSASISNTGELFF.

The rearrangement uses TRBV15 and TRBJ2-4, with D uncertain. Per the germline V gene, CDR1 is LNHNV and CDR2 is YYDKDF (reference sequence). Trimming shortened V by 1 base and J by 0 bases, and 7 bases separated the two germline ends. The CDR3 extends over 15 amino acids. The CDR3 DNA reads as TGTGCCACCAGCAGAGGGTCAGGAGCCAAAAACATTCAGTACTTC. Its translation: CATSRGSGAKNIQYF.

In this sample, this clonotype turned up once. The J gene is TRBJ2-1, the V gene TRBV20-1, with TRBD2 as a possible D gene (5 bases). CDR1 is DFQATT, CDR2 SNEGSKA, per germline (reference sequence). The CDR3 is made up of 17 amino acids. V was clipped by 5 bases and J by 4 bases, with 24 bases between them. The CDR3: CSASPWRRRVEYNEQFF. CDR3 nucleotide sequence: TGCAGTGCTTCCCCCTGGCGCCGGCGGGTGGAGTACAATGAGCAGTTCTTC.

This clonotype was detected many times. CDR3 sequence reads: CASRRTGDGYEQYF. The CDR3 DNA is TGTGCCAGCAGACGGACAGGGGACGGCTACGAGCAGTACTTC. The J gene is TRBJ2-7, the V gene TRBV6-2 or TRBV6-3; 9 nucleotides agree with TRBD1. Losses at the gene ends were 6 bases for V and 3 bases for J; bases not matched to a gene: 6. The germline CDR1 and CDR2 sequences are MNHEY and SVGEGT. The CDR3 sequence is 14 residues long.

The chain recombines TRBV18 with TRBJ2-3; the match to TRBD2 covers 8 bases. The V segment lost 1 base and the J segment 0 bases; nucleotides outside the gene matches: 6. CDR3 length: 17 amino acids. Germline CDR1 and CDR2: KGHSH and LQKENI. The CDR3 DNA follows: TGTGCCAGCTCACCACAACTAGCGGTCCCCAGCACAGATACGCAGTATTTT. Its protein product is CASSPQLAVPSTDTQYF. Combining the CDR3 with reference TRBV18 and TRBJ2-3 gives the whole variable domain NAGVMQNPRHLVRRRGQEARLRCSPMKGHSHVYWYRQLPEEGLKFMVYLQKENIIDESGMPKERFSAEFPKEGPSILRIQQVVRGDSAAYFCASSPQLAVPSTDTQYFGPGTRLTVL.

The chain has TRBV4-3 and TRBJ1-1; D possibly corresponds to TRBD1 (5 bases). Germline V CDR1 and CDR2: LGHNA, YSLEER. V was clipped by 4 bases and J by 3 bases, with 24 bases between them. The CDR3 sequence is 18 residues long. CDR3 DNA: TGCGCCAGCAGCCCTTCCCCCTACACGGGGCTCGTTGACACTGAAGCTTTCTTT. Its protein is CASSPSPYTGLVDTEAFF.

This clonotype was found a few times. This rearrangement joins TRBV7-9 to TRBJ2-1; 8 bases are a match to TRBD1. Germline V gives CDR1 SEHNR, CDR2 FQNEAQ (reference sequence). Trimming took 8 bases from V and 1 from J; bases not matched to a gene: 7. The CDR3 loop spans 15 amino acids. The CDR3 nucleotides are TGTGCCAGCGCGCAGGGGGCGCGGTCCTACAATGAGCAGTTCTTC. It is translated as CASAQGARSYNEQFF. Variable domain in full (rest from reference TRBV7-9 and TRBJ2-1): DTGVSQNPRHKITKRGQNVTFRCDPISEHNRLYWYRQTLGQGPEFLTYFQNEAQLEKSRLLSDRFSAERPKGSFSTLEIQRTEQGDSAMYLCASAQGARSYNEQFFGPGTRLTVL.

This chain connects TRBV10-3 to TRBJ2-5; 10 bases fit TRBD2. The CDR3 contains 14 residues. CDR1 is ENHRY, CDR2 SYGVKD, per germline. The ends lost 5 bases at V and 5 bases at J; junction bases unmatched: 5. CDR3: CAISSGGARETQYF. CDR3 DNA: TGTGCCATCAGTAGCGGGGGGGCCCGGGAGACCCAGTACTTC.

This clonotype was counted many times. At one boundary the junction diverges from the germline segment, which might be a read error. The rearrangement links TRBV5-5 to TRBJ1-2; D unclear. Germline lookup yields CDR1 SGHKS and CDR2 YYEKEE (reference sequence). The CDR3 has 13 residues. In DNA form, the CDR3 reads TGTGCCAGCAGCTCGTACCTGGGGTCGGTCTTCGCCTTC. Translating it yields CASSSYLGSVFAF.

V gene TRBV20-1 combines with J gene TRBJ2-1; 9 bases map to TRBD2. V gave up 4 bases and J gave up 0 bases; unmatched junction bases: 4. CDR1 is DFQATT, CDR2 SNEGSKA, per germline (reference sequence). The CDR3 has 15 residues. The CDR3 sequence is CSATEAGGSYNEQFF. The CDR3 DNA follows: TGCAGTGCTACCGAAGCGGGAGGCTCCTACAATGAGCAGTTCTTC.

This clonotype was found many times. The chain employs TRBV12-3 or TRBV12-4 and TRBJ1-6, with 7 bases fitting TRBD1. The V gene end was trimmed by 6 bases and the J gene end by 10 bases; junction bases not matched to a gene: 12. The CDR3 spans 15 residues. The CDR3 region has the DNA TGTGCCAGCAGCGCGACAGGGATTCCCTCCTCACCCCTCCACTTT. It yields the protein CASSATGIPSSPLHF.

The sample holds many counts of this clonotype. The chain couples TRBV6-2 or TRBV6-3 to TRBJ2-1, with 9 bases that match TRBD2. In germline, CDR1 is MNHEY, CDR2 SVGEGT. With 7 bases clipped from V and 7 bases from J, the junction kept 14 bases outside the gene matches. The CDR3 has 16 residues. CDR3 sequence reads: CASKSSGVELSNEQFF. CDR3 nucleotide sequence: TGTGCCAGCAAATCTAGCGGGGTTGAATTGAGTAATGAGCAGTTCTTC.

Points on this clonotype: A much larger clonotype is one base distant, so this may be a read error. This sequence joins TRBV4-3 and TRBJ1-1; no definite D call. CDR1 LGHNA and CDR2 YSLEER come from the germline V gene. V lost 2 bases and J lost 0, with 4 bases in between. The CDR3 contains 13 residues. The CDR3 DNA reads as TGCGCCAGCAGCCAACGGGTGAACACTGAAGCTTTCTTT. Its translation: CASSQRVNTEAFF.

This clonotype was recorded once. CDR3: CASSEALQAADEQYF. DNA for the CDR3: TGTGCCAGCAGTGAAGCGCTTCAGGCGGCAGACGAGCAGTACTTC. V gene TRBV6-1 combines with J gene TRBJ2-7; D unclear. This CDR3 region has 15 residues. The germline CDR1 and CDR2 sequences are MNHNS and SASEGT. V lost 0 bases to trimming and J lost 5 bases, with 14 bases between them.

The chain recombines TRBV2 with TRBJ2-1; D is possibly TRBD1 (6 bases). Deletions cut 6 bases from V and 8 bases from J, with 17 bases between. The CDR3 is made up of 14 amino acids. CDR1 and CDR2 from the germline V gene are SNHLY and FYNNEI. Here the CDR3 reads CASRNTQGLYEQFF. In nucleotides, the CDR3 is TGTGCCAGCAGAAATACACAGGGTTTGTATGAGCAGTTCTTC.

The rearrangement joins TRBV7-2 to TRBJ1-2; 8 bases line up with TRBD1. V lost 2 bases and J lost 2; bases outside the gene matches: 4. CDR1 and CDR2 from the germline V gene are SGHTA and FQGNSA. This CDR3 is 15 amino acids long. This CDR3 reads CASSLSGQENYGYTF. In DNA, the CDR3 is TGTGCCAGCAGCTTATCGGGACAGGAGAACTATGGCTACACCTTC. Based on the CDR3 plus reference TRBV7-2 and TRBJ1-2, the full variable domain is GAGVSQSPSNKVTEKGKDVELRCDPISGHTALYWYRQSLGQGLEFLIYFQGNSAPDKSGLPSDRFSAERTGGSVSTLTIQRTQQEDSAVYLCASSLSGQENYGYTFGSGTRLTVV.

The chain recombines TRBV7-9 with TRBJ2-5, with D perhaps matching TRBD2 (5 bases). With 5 bases removed from V and 1 base from J, the gap between germline ends came to 14 bases. The germline V gene has CDR1 SEHNR and CDR2 FQNEAQ (reference sequence). The CDR3 runs to 15 residues. CDR3 DNA: TGTGCCAGCAGCCCCCCGGGAAGGATCCAAGAGACCCAGTACTTC. It codes for CASSPPGRIQETQYF.

This clonotype was counted at least ten times. The DNA of the CDR3 is TGTGCCAGCACCACTTTCTTACAGGGAGGCACAGATACGCAGTATTTT. Its translation: CASTTFLQGGTDTQYF. The chain couples TRBV27 to TRBJ2-3; possible D gene TRBD1, 6 bases. Per the germline V gene, CDR1 is MNHEY and CDR2 is SMNVEV (reference sequence). The CDR3 is 16 residues long. Trimming stripped 7 bases from V and 1 base from J, with 18 bases between.

The V gene is TRBV12-3 or TRBV12-4, the J gene TRBJ2-1, with D perhaps matching TRBD2 (5 bases). The CDR3 contains 12 residues. Trimming shortened V by 8 bases and J by 9 bases, and 14 bases separated the two germline ends. CDR3 in DNA: TGTGCCAGCCAGCTAGCTCCTGCTGAGCAGTTCTTC. This encodes CASQLAPAEQFF.

This chain uses TRBV12-3 or TRBV12-4 with TRBJ1-1; 7 bases are a match to TRBD1. V lost 9 bases, J lost 0 bases, and 10 bases stayed unmatched. The CDR3 runs 15 residues. CDR3 sequence reads: CASMGQRIMNTEAFF. In DNA form, the CDR3 reads TGTGCCAGTATGGGACAGAGGATCATGAACACTGAAGCTTTCTTT.

This clonotype was observed at least ten times. The chain employs TRBV5-5 and TRBJ2-1; tentatively, D is TRBD1 (5 bases). Trimming pared 0 bases from V and 0 bases from J, leaving 7 bases between. This CDR3 contains 15 residues. Looked up from germline, CDR1 is SGHKS and CDR2 is YYEKEE (reference sequence). CDR3 amino acids: CASSLGQSSYNEQFF. DNA for the CDR3: TGTGCCAGCAGCTTGGGACAGAGCTCCTACAATGAGCAGTTCTTC. The entire variable domain, with the rest obtained from reference TRBV5-5 and TRBJ2-1, is as follows: DAGVTQSPTHLIKTRGQQVTLRCSPISGHKSVSWYQQVLGQGPQFIFQYYEKEERGRGNFPDRFSARQFPNYSSELNVNALLLGDSALYLCASSLGQSSYNEQFFGPGTRLTVL.

J is TRBJ2-5 and V is TRBV11-2; D perhaps matches TRBD1 (7 bases). This CDR3 spans 15 amino acids. The V and J ends lost 2 bases and 4 bases respectively, with 14 bases between them. Germline V CDR1 and CDR2: SGHAT, FQNNGV. CDR3: CASSLPSGGRETQYF. In DNA form, the CDR3 reads TGTGCCAGCAGCTTACCGTCAGGGGGGCGAGAGACCCAGTACTTC.

The chain uses TRBV12-3 or TRBV12-4 and TRBJ2-2, with D tentatively TRBD2 (5 bases). With 4 bases removed from V and 0 bases from J, the gap between germline ends came to 9 bases. The CDR3 has 15 residues. DNA of the CDR3: TGTGCCAGCAGTTCCTCCGGGACGAACACCGGGGAGCTGTTTTTT. Translation: CASSSSGTNTGELFF.

This clonotype was counted at least ten times. V gene TRBV14 combines with J gene TRBJ1-6; 11 nucleotides line up with TRBD1. The junction had 1 base not matched to a gene; V was cut back by 3 bases and J by 9 bases. CDR3 size: 14 residues. Looked up from germline, CDR1 is SGHDN and CDR2 is FVKESK. CDR3 bases: TGTGCCAGCAGCCATGGGACAGGGGGTTCACCCCTCCACTTT. Protein: CASSHGTGGSPLHF.

The CDR3 sequence: CASSLESLATYEQYF. As DNA, the CDR3 is TGTGCCAGCAGCTTAGAATCCCTAGCAACCTACGAGCAGTACTTC. The rearrangement links TRBV11-2 to TRBJ2-7, with D possibly TRBD2 on 5 matching bases. CDR1 SGHAT and CDR2 FQNNGV come from the germline V gene. The CDR3 contains 15 residues. Trimming removed 0 bases at V and 2 bases at J, with 11 bases between.

V gene TRBV15 combines with J gene TRBJ2-7, with a possible D match to TRBD2 (5 bases). V was cut by 4 bases and J by 2 bases, with 15 bases left in between. The CDR3 length is 15 residues. Germline loops: CDR1 LNHNV, CDR2 YYDKDF (reference sequence). In DNA, the CDR3 is TGTGCCACCAGCATTGAGCCGGGGTCCCCCTACGAGCAGTACTTC. It yields the protein CATSIEPGSPYEQYF.